Following are 9 T cell receptor beta chains from one sample sequenced in a study of shared clonotypes between healthy human individuals. Here immunoSEQ multiplex PCR was the method, and the copy in TCRdb shows in-frame clones only, minus some. The sample has some 2,500,000 clones, 90% to 95% seen once; the top ten hold approximately 0.37%. Sequencing was carried out using naive CD4+ T cells from PBMCs. Specified subset: CD45RA+ positively selected. These receptors were obtained from a man younger than 35 in good health. Some clones in this sample may be carry-over from other donors' samples.

The rearrangement uses TRBV28 and TRBJ2-7; D call uncertain. The germline V gene encodes CDR1 MDHEN and CDR2 SYDVKM. The V and J ends lost 10 bases and 0 bases respectively, with 16 bases between them. The CDR3 length is 14 residues. This CDR3 is CATRVPKTSYEQYF. CDR3 nucleotides: TGTGCCACTCGAGTGCCTAAAACCTCCTACGAGCAGTACTTC. Using reference TRBV28 and TRBJ2-7 for the parts outside the CDR3, the full variable domain is DVKVTQSSRYLVKRTGEKVFLECVQDMDHENMFWYRQDPGLGLRLIYFSYDVKMKEKGDIPEGYSVSREKKERFSLILESASTNQTSMYLCATRVPKTSYEQYFGPGTRLTVT.

The V and J genes are TRBV25-1 and TRBJ2-2; the match to TRBD1 covers 10 bases. Per germline, CDR1 MGHDK and CDR2 SYGVNS. The trim removed 5 bases at V and 5 bases at J, leaving 8 bases unmatched. This CDR3 spans 16 amino acids. The CDR3 nucleotides read TGTGCCAGCAGTAATGCGTGGGACAGGGGAACCGGGGAGCTGTTTTTT. Its translation: CASSNAWDRGTGELFF.

The chain links TRBV5-1 to TRBJ2-7, with D unresolved. Germline CDR1 is SGHRS and CDR2 is YFSETQ. CDR3 size: 15 residues. V lost 0 bases and J 7 bases, leaving 17 bases between the germline ends. CDR3 sequence reads: CASSLGLPVGDEQYF. The CDR3 DNA sequence: TGCGCCAGCAGCTTGGGACTCCCGGTTGGGGATGAGCAGTACTTC.

J is TRBJ2-2 and V is TRBV7-8; 7 bases line up with TRBD1. The CDR3 contains 13 residues. Losses at the gene ends were 5 bases for V and 6 bases for J; bases not matched to a gene: 3. Germline-derived CDR1 and CDR2 are SGHVS and FQNEAQ. The CDR3 sequence is CASSLTGAGELFF. In DNA form, the CDR3 reads TGTGCCAGCAGCCTCACAGGGGCCGGGGAGCTGTTTTTT.

This chain uses TRBV10-3 with TRBJ1-5; 7 bases align to TRBD1. The V gene's germline CDR1 is ENHRY and CDR2 SYGVKD. With V trimmed by 8 bases and J by 6 bases, 7 bases remained unmatched. The CDR3 is made up of 13 amino acids. The CDR3 coding sequence is TGTGCCATCGGTGGTACAGGGGCTCAGCCCCAGCATTTT. Residues: CAIGGTGAQPQHF.

The chain carries TRBV5-1 and TRBJ2-1, with TRBD2 matching 7 bases. Per germline, CDR1 SGHRS and CDR2 YFSETQ. Germline trimming cut 4 bases from V and 5 bases from J; bases unmatched to any gene: 6. CDR3 length: 14 residues. The CDR3 nucleotides are TGCGCCAGCAGCCTCGGACTAGTCCACAATGAGCAGTTCTTC. Its protein is CASSLGLVHNEQFF.

This clone was counted once. V and J are TRBV18 and TRBJ1-2, with a possible D match to TRBD1 (5 bases). Trimming cost V 5 bases and J 0 bases, with 13 bases left between them. The V gene's germline CDR1 is KGHSH and CDR2 LQKENI. The CDR3 sequence is 15 residues long. This CDR3 reads CASSSKGTSNYGYTF. CDR3 in DNA: TGTGCCAGCTCATCGAAGGGGACCTCTAACTATGGCTACACCTTC.

Comment on this clone: Other DNA sequences in this specimen translate into the identical CDR3. The V and J genes are TRBV30 and TRBJ1-1; D is possibly TRBD1 (6 bases). Germline lookup yields CDR1 GTSNPN and CDR2 SVGIG (reference sequence). The CDR3 contains 13 residues. V was cut by 2 bases and J by 1 base, with 8 bases left in between. CDR3 in DNA: TGTGCCTGGAGTCTGACAGGGAACACTGAAGCTTTCTTT. It translates to CAWSLTGNTEAFF.

The rearrangement uses TRBV28 and TRBJ2-5, with 10 bases fitting TRBD1. The last part of the DNA fits TRBJ2-7 better; the J call may be wrong. This CDR3 is built from 14 residues. CDR1 is MDHEN and CDR2 is SYDVKM in the germline V gene. CDR3 in DNA: TGTGCCAGCAGCCCGGGACAGGGGACCTACGAGCAGTACTTC. Translation: CASSPGQGTYEQYF.